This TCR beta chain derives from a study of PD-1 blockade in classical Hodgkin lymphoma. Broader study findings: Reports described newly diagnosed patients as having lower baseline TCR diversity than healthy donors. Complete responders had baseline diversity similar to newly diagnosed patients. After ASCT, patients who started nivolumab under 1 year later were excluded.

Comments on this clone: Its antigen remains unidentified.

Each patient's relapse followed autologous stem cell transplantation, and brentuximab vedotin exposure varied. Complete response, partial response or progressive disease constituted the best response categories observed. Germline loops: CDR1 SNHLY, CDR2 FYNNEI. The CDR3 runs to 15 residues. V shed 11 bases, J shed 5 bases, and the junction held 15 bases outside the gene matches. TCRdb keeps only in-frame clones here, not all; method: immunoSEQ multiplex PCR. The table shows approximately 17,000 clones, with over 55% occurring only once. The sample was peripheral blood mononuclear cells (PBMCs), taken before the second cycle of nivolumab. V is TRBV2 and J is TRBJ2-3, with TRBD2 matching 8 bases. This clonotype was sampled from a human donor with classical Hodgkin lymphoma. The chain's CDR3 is CAGQSGTSPVDTQYF. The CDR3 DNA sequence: TGTGCCGGTCAATCCGGGACTAGTCCGGTAGATACGCAGTATTTT.